This T cell receptor beta chain stems from a study of blood T cell repertoires in COVID-19. Whole-study context: Sources were T cells, B-cell-depleted T cells, or PBMCs; the material itself was cDNA or gDNA.

Profiling relied on immunoSEQ multiplex PCR, and the TCRdb table lists in-frame clones only, not all of them. The table records 220,000 or so clones, less than 90% of them present only once. This CDR3 has 15 residues. V trimming: 4 bases; J trimming: 6 bases; junction bases outside the gene matches: 6. The germline V gene encodes CDR1 MNHEY and CDR2 SMNVEV (reference sequence). The sequencing sample was made of peripheral blood. The chain combines TRBV27 with TRBJ1-2; TRBD1 matches at 12 bases. The receptor was derived from a woman aged 60-75 years who had recovered from COVID-19. The CDR3 loop reads CASSSPGTGGDGYTF. CDR3 in DNA: TGTGCCAGCAGTTCTCCCGGGACAGGGGGCGATGGCTACACCTTC.